The next 20 T cell receptor beta chains were all read from a single sample in a study of cytomegalovirus exposure and HLA in healthy donors. Researchers ran the PCR with 60 Vbeta and 13 Jbeta primers. The method was immunoSEQ multiplex PCR; TCRdb's version includes in-frame clones alone and lacks a portion of them. Of approximately 220,000 clones in the sample, over 60% are singletons; the top ten hold 1.5% to 2%. Sample: PBMCs. These receptors all stem from a male donor in good health and CMV-seronegative.

The chain links TRBV30 to TRBJ1-2, with D possibly TRBD1 on 6 matching bases. V was clipped by 3 bases and J by 3 bases, with 11 bases between them. CDR1 is GTSNPN and CDR2 is SVGIG in the germline V gene (reference sequence). There are 13 residues in the CDR3. CDR3 bases: TGTGCCTGGAGAAGAAAGGGGGACTATGGCTACACCTTC. Protein sequence: CAWRRKGDYGYTF. The whole variable domain, remainder taken from reference TRBV30 and TRBJ1-2, is SQTIHQWPATLVQPVGSPLSLECTVEGTSNPNLYWYRQAAGRGLQLLFYSVGIGQISSEVPQNLSASRPQDRQFILSSKKLLLSDSGFYLCAWRRKGDYGYTFGSGTRLTVV.

The chain employs TRBV7-6 and TRBJ2-1; 14 bases align to TRBD2. Germline V gene data show CDR1 as SGHVS and CDR2 as FNYEAQ. Trimming removed 5 bases from V and 2 bases from J; junction bases left unmatched: 14. The CDR3 is made up of 20 amino acids. CDR3: CASSGGGGLAGEVTYNEQFF. DNA of the CDR3: TGTGCCAGCAGCGGGGGCGGGGGACTAGCGGGAGAGGTCACCTACAATGAGCAGTTCTTC.

This chain connects TRBV7-2 to TRBJ2-2, with TRBD1 matching over 8 bases. Germline values: CDR1 SGHTA, CDR2 FQGNSA. This CDR3 has 14 amino acids. V lost 7 bases to trimming and J lost 5 bases; unmatched junction nucleotides: 6. The CDR3 nucleotides are TGTGCCAGCACGTTCGACAGGGGAACCGGGGAGCTGTTTTTT. It encodes CASTFDRGTGELFF.

The chain employs TRBV9 and TRBJ1-1, with 8 bases lining up with TRBD1. The CDR3 consists of 14 residues. The germline gives CDR1 SGDLS, CDR2 YYNGEE. The ends lost 2 bases at V and 2 bases at J; junction bases unmatched: 2. CDR3 nucleotide sequence: TGTGCCAGCAGCGTCCAGGGGGCAAACACTGAAGCTTTCTTT. The encoded protein is CASSVQGANTEAFF.

The chain has TRBV18 and TRBJ1-3; no definite D call. The CDR3 has 13 amino acids. CDR1 KGHSH and CDR2 LQKENI come from the germline V gene. V was shortened by 3 bases and J by 1 base, with 4 bases between the two germline ends. CDR3 in amino acids: CASSPSSGNTIYF. The DNA of the CDR3 is TGTGCCAGCTCACCTAGTTCTGGAAACACCATATATTTT. Full variable domain (remainder filled in from reference TRBV18 and TRBJ1-3): NAGVMQNPRHLVRRRGQEARLRCSPMKGHSHVYWYRQLPEEGLKFMVYLQKENIIDESGMPKERFSAEFPKEGPSILRIQQVVRGDSAAYFCASSPSSGNTIYFGEGSWLTVV.

CDR3 sequence reads: CASSLSASGVYEQYF. CDR3 bases: TGTGCCAGCAGCTTATCAGCTAGCGGAGTCTACGAGCAGTACTTC. This chain links TRBV11-3 with TRBJ2-7, with 7 bases aligning to TRBD2. Germline V gene sequence: CDR1 SGHNT, CDR2 YENEEA. Trimming removed 2 bases from V and 3 bases from J; junction bases left unmatched: 7. The CDR3 has 15 residues.

The V call is TRBV6-6, the J call TRBJ2-6; D perhaps matches TRBD2 (5 bases). Between the trimmed V and J ends, which lost 2 bases and 0 bases, there was a span of 5 bases. This CDR3 spans 15 amino acids. The germline V gene encodes CDR1 MNHNY and CDR2 SVGAGI (reference sequence). The DNA for the CDR3 is TGTGCCAGCAGTTACACTAGCTCTGGGGCCAACGTCCTGACTTTC. It is translated as CASSYTSSGANVLTF.

The chain couples TRBV6-5 to TRBJ2-1, with 7 bases aligning to TRBD1. Trimming at V came to 4 bases and at J to 0 bases, leaving 6 bases not matched to a gene. The CDR3 totals 16 residues. Looked up from germline, CDR1 is MNHEY and CDR2 is SVGAGI. The CDR3 region is CASSSLGQISYNEQFF. Written as DNA, the CDR3 is TGTGCCAGCAGTTCATTGGGACAGATCTCCTACAATGAGCAGTTCTTC.

The chain has TRBV4-2 and TRBJ2-1; TRBD2 matches 10 bases. This CDR3 spans 16 amino acids. The V and J ends lost 0 bases and 9 bases, in that order; junction bases with no gene match: 8. Looked up from germline, CDR1 is LGHNA and CDR2 is YNFKEQ. Written as DNA, the CDR3 is TGTGCCAGCAGCCAAGATACCTGGGCTAGCGGGGGTGAGCAGTTCTTC. Amino acids: CASSQDTWASGGEQFF.

The chain joins TRBV6-1 to TRBJ1-5, with TRBD1 matching 9 bases. V was clipped by 5 bases and J by 4 bases; unmatched bases: 6. The germline V gene encodes CDR1 MNHNS and CDR2 SASEGT. CDR3 length: 15 residues. The CDR3 spells CASSPTQGANQPQHF. In nucleotides, the CDR3 is TGTGCCAGCAGTCCTACACAGGGGGCTAATCAGCCCCAGCATTTT.

This chain links TRBV9 with TRBJ2-1; 12 bases match TRBD2. CDR1 and CDR2 from the germline V gene are SGDLS and YYNGEE. CDR3 length: 17 residues. After removal of 3 bases from V and 9 bases from J, the junction contained 13 bases not matched to a gene. CDR3 loop: CASSGPLKTSGSVEQFF. In DNA, the CDR3 is TGTGCCAGCAGCGGCCCCCTGAAGACTAGCGGGAGTGTTGAGCAGTTCTTC.

This clone was recorded once. The junction departs from germline at one end; a sequencing error may be responsible. This rearrangement joins TRBV4-3 to TRBJ2-7; 7 nucleotides match TRBD2. The V gene's germline CDR1 is LGHNA and CDR2 YSLEER. The CDR3 is made up of 16 amino acids. CDR3 bases: TGCGCCAGCAGCCAAGAAGCGGGAATGGCTAGGTACGGGCAGTACTTC. Protein product: CASSQEAGMARYGQYF.

This chain connects TRBV29-1 to TRBJ2-5; 9 nucleotides align to TRBD1. This CDR3 has 15 residues. V dropped 5 bases and J dropped 1; count of bases not matched to a gene: 8. From germline, CDR1 is SQVTM and CDR2 ANQGSEA. The CDR3 spells CSVLPWTGVQETQYF. The CDR3 DNA reads as TGCAGCGTTTTACCCTGGACAGGGGTCCAAGAGACCCAGTACTTC.

The J gene is TRBJ1-1, the V gene TRBV30; 9 nucleotides match TRBD1. Germline V gives CDR1 GTSNPN, CDR2 SVGIG (reference sequence). V was pared by 1 base and J by 10 bases, with 7 bases of the junction left unmatched. The CDR3 is 13 residues long. The CDR3 sequence is CAWSARTGGRAFF. The CDR3 DNA follows: TGTGCCTGGAGTGCAAGAACAGGGGGCCGAGCTTTCTTT.

This clone was picked up a small number of times. The genes are TRBV7-2 and TRBJ2-5; D might be TRBD2 (6 bases). The germline V gene has CDR1 SGHTA and CDR2 FQGNSA. The length of the CDR3 is 14 residues. Trimming took off 3 bases at V and 4 bases at J, with 12 bases between the two ends. The CDR3 loop reads CASSFYGSPETQYF. In DNA, the CDR3 is TGTGCCAGCAGCTTCTACGGGAGCCCAGAGACCCAGTACTTC.

CDR3 bases: TGTGCCAGCAGTATTCTTTCAGGACAGTCTAACTATGGCTACACCTTC. It codes for CASSILSGQSNYGYTF. This chain links TRBV28 with TRBJ1-2; weak D call: TRBD1 (6 bases). The germline V and J ends were trimmed by 5 bases and 0 bases, with 16 bases remaining between them. The CDR3 is made up of 16 amino acids. Germline assignment: CDR1 MDHEN and CDR2 SYDVKM.

The chain carries TRBV11-2 and TRBJ2-1; TRBD1 might be the D (5 bases). Germline V lookup: CDR1 SGHAT, CDR2 FQNNGV. V was pared by 5 bases and J by 4 bases, with 18 bases between. There are 16 residues in the CDR3. The CDR3 spells CASSPAGVRTYNEQFF. The CDR3 DNA reads TGTGCCAGCAGCCCGGCTGGGGTCCGGACATACAATGAGCAGTTCTTC.

The rearrangement joins TRBV27 to TRBJ2-1; 10 bases fit TRBD2. J was trimmed by 7 bases and V by 6 bases; bases with no gene match: 6. The germline gives CDR1 MNHEY, CDR2 SMNVEV (reference sequence). The CDR3 spans 14 residues. The CDR3: CASSLAGAWNEQFF. In DNA, the CDR3 is TGTGCCAGCAGCCTAGCGGGAGCTTGGAATGAGCAGTTCTTC.

The CDR3 nucleotides are TGCGCCAGCAGCACCCAGACAGGAGAGACCCACACTGAAGCTTTCTTT. The encoded protein is CASSTQTGETHTEAFF. J is TRBJ1-1 and V is TRBV5-1; D is perhaps TRBD1 (6 bases). The CDR3 extends over 16 amino acids. Trimming left V 4 bases short and J 3 bases short, with 19 bases between. Germline assignment: CDR1 SGHRS and CDR2 YFSETQ.

This rearrangement joins TRBV7-9 to TRBJ2-7; possibly TRBD2 for D (7 bases). The CDR3 has 14 residues. The V end lost 7 bases, the J end lost 2 bases, and 15 bases lay between the germline ends. Germline V gene sequence: CDR1 SEHNR, CDR2 FQNEAQ (reference sequence). CDR3 amino acids: CASTPGGGPYEQYF. The CDR3 DNA is TGTGCCAGCACCCCCGGCGGGGGCCCCTACGAGCAGTACTTC.